The TCR beta chain under discussion was sequenced for a study of graft-versus-host responses after intestinal transplantation. Germline V CDR1 and CDR2: WNHNN, SYGVQD (reference sequence). The CDR3 runs 13 residues. V gave up 4 bases and J gave up 2 bases, with 6 bases separating them. Turning to this clone: No antigen is known for it.

Profiled with immunoSEQ multiplex PCR; TCRdb holds only in-frame clones, not every one. The repertoire holds over 120,000 clones, over 90% seen once, with approximately 0.2% in the top ten. The material sequenced was unstimulated CD4+ T cells sorted from spleen or lymph node cells, taken before intestinal transplant. The TCR was taken from a human donor who received an intestinal transplant. V usage is TRBV10-1 and J usage is TRBJ1-5; D is unclear. For the CDR3, the DNA is TGCGCCAGCAGTGCGCAGGGCAATCAGCCCCAGCATTTT. Its translation is CASSAQGNQPQHF.